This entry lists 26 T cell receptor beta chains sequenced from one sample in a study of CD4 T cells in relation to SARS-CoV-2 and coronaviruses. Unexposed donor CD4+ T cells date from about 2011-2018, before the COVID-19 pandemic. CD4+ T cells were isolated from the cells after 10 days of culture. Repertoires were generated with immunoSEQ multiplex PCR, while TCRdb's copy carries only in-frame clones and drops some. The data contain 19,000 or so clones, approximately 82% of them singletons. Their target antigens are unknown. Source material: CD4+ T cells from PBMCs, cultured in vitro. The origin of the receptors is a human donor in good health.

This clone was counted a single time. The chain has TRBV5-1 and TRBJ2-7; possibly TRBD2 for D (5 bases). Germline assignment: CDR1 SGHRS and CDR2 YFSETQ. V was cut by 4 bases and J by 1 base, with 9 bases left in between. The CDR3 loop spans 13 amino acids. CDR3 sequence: CASSDRGSYEQYF. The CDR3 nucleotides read TGCGCCAGCAGCGACCGGGGATCCTACGAGCAGTACTTC.

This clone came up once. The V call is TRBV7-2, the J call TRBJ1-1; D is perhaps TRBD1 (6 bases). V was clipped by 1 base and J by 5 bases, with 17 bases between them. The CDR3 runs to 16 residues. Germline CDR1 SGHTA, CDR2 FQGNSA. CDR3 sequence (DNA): TGTGCCAGCAGCTTAGGTTACGGGGGCGCGACGACTGAAGCTTTCTTT. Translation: CASSLGYGGATTEAFF.

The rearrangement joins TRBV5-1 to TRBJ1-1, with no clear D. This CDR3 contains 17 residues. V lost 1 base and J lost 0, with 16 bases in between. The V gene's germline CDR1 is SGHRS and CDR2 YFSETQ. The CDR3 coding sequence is TGCGCCAGCAGCTTGCGTCCAGGATCGAACATGAACACTGAAGCTTTCTTT. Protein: CASSLRPGSNMNTEAFF.

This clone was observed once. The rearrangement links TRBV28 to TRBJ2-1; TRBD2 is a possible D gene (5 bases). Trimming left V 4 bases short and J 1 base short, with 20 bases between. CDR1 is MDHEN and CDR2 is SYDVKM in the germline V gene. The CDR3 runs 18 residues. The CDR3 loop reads CASSSNSALRSSYNEQFF. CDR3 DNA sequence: TGTGCCAGCAGTTCAAATAGCGCCCTTAGGAGTTCCTACAATGAGCAGTTCTTC.

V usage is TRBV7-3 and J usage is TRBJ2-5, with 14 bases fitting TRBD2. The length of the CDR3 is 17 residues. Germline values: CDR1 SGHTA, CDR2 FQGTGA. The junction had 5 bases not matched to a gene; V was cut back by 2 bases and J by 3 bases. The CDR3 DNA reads TGTGCCAGCAGCTTAGGCATGACTAGCGGGGGGGAAGAGACCCAGTACTTC. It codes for CASSLGMTSGGEETQYF. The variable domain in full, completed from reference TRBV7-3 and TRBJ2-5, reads GAGVSQTPSNKVTEKGKYVELRCDPISGHTALYWYRQSLGQGPEFLIYFQGTGAADDSGLPNDRFFAVRPEGSVSTLKIQRTERGDSAVYLCASSLGMTSGGEETQYFGPGTRLLVL.

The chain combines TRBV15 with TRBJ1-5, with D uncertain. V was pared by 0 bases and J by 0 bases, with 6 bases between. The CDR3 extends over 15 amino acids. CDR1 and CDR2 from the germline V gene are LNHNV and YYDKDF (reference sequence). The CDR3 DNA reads TGTGCCACCAGCAGAGATATGATTAGCAATCAGCCCCAGCATTTT. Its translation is CATSRDMISNQPQHF.

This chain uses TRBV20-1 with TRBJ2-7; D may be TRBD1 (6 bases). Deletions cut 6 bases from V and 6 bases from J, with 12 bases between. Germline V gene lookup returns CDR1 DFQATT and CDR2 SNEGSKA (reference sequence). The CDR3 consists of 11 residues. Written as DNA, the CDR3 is TGCAGTGCCCAGGACAGTCCCGAGCAGTACTTC. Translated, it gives CSAQDSPEQYF.

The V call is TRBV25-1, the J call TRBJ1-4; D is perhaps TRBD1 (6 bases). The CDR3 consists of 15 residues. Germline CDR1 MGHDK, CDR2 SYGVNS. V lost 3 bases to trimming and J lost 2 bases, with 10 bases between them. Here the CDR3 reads CASSDPTGTNEKLFF. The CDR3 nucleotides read TGTGCCAGCAGTGACCCCACAGGGACTAATGAAAAACTGTTTTTT.

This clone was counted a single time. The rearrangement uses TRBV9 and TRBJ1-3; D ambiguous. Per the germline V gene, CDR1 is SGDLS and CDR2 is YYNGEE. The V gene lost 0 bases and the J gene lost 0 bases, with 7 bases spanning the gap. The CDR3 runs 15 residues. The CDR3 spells CASSVVDGSGNTIYF. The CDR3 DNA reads TGTGCCAGCAGCGTAGTGGACGGCTCTGGAAACACCATATATTTT.

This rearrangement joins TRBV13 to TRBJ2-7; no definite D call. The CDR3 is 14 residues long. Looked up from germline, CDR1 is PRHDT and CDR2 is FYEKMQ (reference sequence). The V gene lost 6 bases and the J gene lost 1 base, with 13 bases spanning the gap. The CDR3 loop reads CASRVSGPSYEQYF. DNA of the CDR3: TGTGCCAGCAGGGTCTCGGGTCCGTCCTACGAGCAGTACTTC.

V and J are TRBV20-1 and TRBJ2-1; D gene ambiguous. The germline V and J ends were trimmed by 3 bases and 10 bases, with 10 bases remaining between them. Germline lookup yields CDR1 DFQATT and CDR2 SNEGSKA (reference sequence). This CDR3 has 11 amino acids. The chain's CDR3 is CSASWASEQFF. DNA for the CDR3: TGCAGTGCTAGTTGGGCCTCCGAGCAGTTCTTC.

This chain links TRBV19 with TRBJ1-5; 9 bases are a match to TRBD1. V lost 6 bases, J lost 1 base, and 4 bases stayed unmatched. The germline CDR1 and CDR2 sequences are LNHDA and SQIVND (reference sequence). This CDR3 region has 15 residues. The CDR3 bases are TGTGCCAGTAGCCGACAGGGGGTAAGCAATCAGCCCCAGCATTTT. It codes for CASSRQGVSNQPQHF.

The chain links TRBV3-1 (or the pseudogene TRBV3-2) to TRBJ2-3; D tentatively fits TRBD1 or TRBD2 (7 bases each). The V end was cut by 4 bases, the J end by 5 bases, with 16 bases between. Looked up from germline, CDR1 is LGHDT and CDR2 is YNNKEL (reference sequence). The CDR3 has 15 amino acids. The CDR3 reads CASSPQGGARDTQYF. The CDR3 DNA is TGTGCCAGCAGCCCCCAGGGGGGGGCGCGAGATACGCAGTATTTT.

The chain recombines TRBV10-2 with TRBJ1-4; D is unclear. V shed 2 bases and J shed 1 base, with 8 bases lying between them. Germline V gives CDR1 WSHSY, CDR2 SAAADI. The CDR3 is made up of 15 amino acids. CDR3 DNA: TGCGCCAGCAGTGAGGGTGAAGGAACTAATGAAAAACTGTTTTTT. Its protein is CASSEGEGTNEKLFF.

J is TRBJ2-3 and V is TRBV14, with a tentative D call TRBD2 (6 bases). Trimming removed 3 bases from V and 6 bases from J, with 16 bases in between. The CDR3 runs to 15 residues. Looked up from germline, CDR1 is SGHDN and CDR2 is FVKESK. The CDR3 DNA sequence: TGTGCCAGCAGCCATCTTCTCGCGGGAAGGGATACGCAGTATTTT. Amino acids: CASSHLLAGRDTQYF.

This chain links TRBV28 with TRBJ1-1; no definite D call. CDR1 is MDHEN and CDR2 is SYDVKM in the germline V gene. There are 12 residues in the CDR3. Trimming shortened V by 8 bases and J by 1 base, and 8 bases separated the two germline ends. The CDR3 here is CASDTSNTEAFF. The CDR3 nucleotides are TGTGCCAGCGACACGTCGAACACTGAAGCTTTCTTT.

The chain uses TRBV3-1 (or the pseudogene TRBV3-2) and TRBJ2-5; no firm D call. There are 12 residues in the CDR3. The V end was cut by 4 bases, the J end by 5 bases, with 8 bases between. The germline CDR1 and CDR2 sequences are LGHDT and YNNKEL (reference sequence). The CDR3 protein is CASSPRWETQYF. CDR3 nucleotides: TGTGCCAGCAGCCCAAGGTGGGAGACCCAGTACTTC.

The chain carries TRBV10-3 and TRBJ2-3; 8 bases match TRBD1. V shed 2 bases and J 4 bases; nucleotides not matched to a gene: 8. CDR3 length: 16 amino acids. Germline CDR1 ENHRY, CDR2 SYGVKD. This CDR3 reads CAISEGAGGSADTQYF. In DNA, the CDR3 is TGTGCCATCAGTGAGGGCGCAGGGGGCTCGGCAGATACGCAGTATTTT.

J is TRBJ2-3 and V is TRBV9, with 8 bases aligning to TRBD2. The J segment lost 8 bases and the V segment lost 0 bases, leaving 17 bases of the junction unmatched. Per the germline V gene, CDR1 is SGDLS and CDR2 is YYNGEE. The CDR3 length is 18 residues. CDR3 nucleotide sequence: TGTGCCAGCAGCGTAGGGCCCCCAGGTAGCGGGATCGAGGGTACGCAGTATTTT. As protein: CASSVGPPGSGIEGTQYF.

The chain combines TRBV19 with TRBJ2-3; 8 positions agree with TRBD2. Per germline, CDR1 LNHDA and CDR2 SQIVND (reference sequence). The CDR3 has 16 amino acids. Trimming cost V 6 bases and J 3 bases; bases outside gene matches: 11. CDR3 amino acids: CASSTGGGRYTDTQYF. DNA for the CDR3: TGTGCCAGTAGCACCGGCGGCGGGAGGTATACAGATACGCAGTATTTT.

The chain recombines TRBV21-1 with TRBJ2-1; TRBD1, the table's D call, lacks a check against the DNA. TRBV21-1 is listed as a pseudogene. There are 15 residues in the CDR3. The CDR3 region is CASKWTGSSYNEQFF. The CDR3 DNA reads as TGTGCCAGCAAGTGGACAGGGAGCTCCTACAATGAGCAGTTCTTC.

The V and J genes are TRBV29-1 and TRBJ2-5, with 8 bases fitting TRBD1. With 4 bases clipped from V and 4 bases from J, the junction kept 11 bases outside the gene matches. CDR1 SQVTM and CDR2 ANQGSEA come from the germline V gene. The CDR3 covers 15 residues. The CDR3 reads CSVGPIDRGGETQYF. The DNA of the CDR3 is TGCAGCGTTGGGCCTATTGACAGGGGCGGAGAGACCCAGTACTTC. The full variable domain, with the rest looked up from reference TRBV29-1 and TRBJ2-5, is SAVISQKPSRDICQRGTSLTIQCQVDSQVTMMFWYRQQPGQSLTLIATANQGSEATYESGFVIDKFPISRPNLTFSTLTVSNMSPEDSSIYLCSVGPIDRGGETQYFGPGTRLLVL.

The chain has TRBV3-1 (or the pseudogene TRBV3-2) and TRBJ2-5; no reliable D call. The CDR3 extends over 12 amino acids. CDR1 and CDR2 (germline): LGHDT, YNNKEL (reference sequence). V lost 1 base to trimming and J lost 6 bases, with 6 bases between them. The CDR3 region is CASSQGKQTQYF. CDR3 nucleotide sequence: TGTGCCAGCAGCCAAGGCAAACAGACCCAGTACTTC.

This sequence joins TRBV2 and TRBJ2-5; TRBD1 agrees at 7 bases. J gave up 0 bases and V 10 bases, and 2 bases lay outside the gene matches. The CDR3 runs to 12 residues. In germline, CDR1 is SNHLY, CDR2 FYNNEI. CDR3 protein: CATGQNQETQYF. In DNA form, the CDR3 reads TGTGCCACGGGACAGAACCAAGAGACCCAGTACTTC.

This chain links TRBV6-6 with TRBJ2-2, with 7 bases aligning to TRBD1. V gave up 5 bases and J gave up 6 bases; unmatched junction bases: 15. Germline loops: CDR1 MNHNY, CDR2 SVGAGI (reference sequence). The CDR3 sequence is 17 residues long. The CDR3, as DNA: TGTGCCAGCAGTCCCGCCGGACAGGTACCCTTATCCGGGGAGCTGTTTTTT. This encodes CASSPAGQVPLSGELFF.

This chain's CDR3 is CASSSGSGGAGGELFF. DNA of the CDR3: TGTGCCAGCAGCTCCGGGTCGGGGGGCGCAGGCGGGGAGCTGTTTTTT. This chain links TRBV7-3 with TRBJ2-2; perhaps TRBD2 as D (7 bases). V shed 4 bases and J shed 7 bases, with 19 bases lying between them. CDR3 size: 16 residues. The germline V gene has CDR1 SGHTA and CDR2 FQGTGA.